These 14 T cell receptor beta chains share one sample of origin, sequenced in a study of cytomegalovirus exposure and HLA in healthy donors. Amplification used 60 Vbeta primers and 13 Jbeta primers. Sequencing was performed with immunoSEQ multiplex PCR; in TCRdb, only in-frame clones are kept and a portion is missing. The sample lists about 160,000 clones, less than 85% occurring once. Material: PBMCs. The source of these receptors is a man aged 40-55 years in good health and CMV-seronegative.

V gene TRBV5-4 combines with J gene TRBJ1-1, with D perhaps TRBD1 (5 bases). Per the germline V gene, CDR1 is SGHNT and CDR2 is YYREEE (reference sequence). The CDR3 is 15 amino acids. Trimming removed 3 bases at V and 2 bases at J, with 14 bases between. The DNA of the CDR3 is TGTGCCAGCAGCTCGGGGGGGGGAGGAAACACTGAAGCTTTCTTT. Residues: CASSSGGGGNTEAFF.

This clone has only a few counts. The chain uses TRBV28 and TRBJ1-2; 10 bases map to TRBD1. V lost 10 bases and J lost 7; bases outside the gene matches: 3. Per the germline V gene, CDR1 is MDHEN and CDR2 is SYDVKM. The CDR3 consists of 11 residues. The chain's CDR3 is CATDRGRGYTF. The DNA for the CDR3 is TGTGCCACCGACAGGGGGCGTGGCTACACCTTC.

The chain uses TRBV11-2 and TRBJ1-6; the D gene is possibly TRBD1 (5 bases). CDR1 is SGHAT and CDR2 is FQNNGV in the germline V gene. This CDR3 is built from 13 residues. Trimming stripped 3 bases from V and 8 bases from J, with 8 bases between. The CDR3 loop is CASSLIRDSPLHF. The CDR3 bases are TGTGCCAGCAGCTTGATCAGGGATTCACCCCTCCACTTT.

J is TRBJ1-2 and V is TRBV28; D is ambiguous. Trimming pared 11 bases from V and 5 bases from J, leaving 9 bases between. In germline, CDR1 is MDHEN, CDR2 SYDVKM. The CDR3 length is 10 residues. CDR3 region: CAVLEYGYTF. DNA for the CDR3: TGTGCCGTGCTCGAGTATGGCTACACCTTC.

This rearrangement joins TRBV6-4 to TRBJ2-6; maybe TRBD2 (6 bases). Trimming removed 0 bases from V and 0 bases from J, with 6 bases in between. The CDR3 spans 16 residues. Germline V lookup: CDR1 MRHNA, CDR2 SNTAGT. CDR3 bases: TGTGCCAGCAGTGACTCGGGACTCTCTGGGGCCAACGTCCTGACTTTC. It encodes CASSDSGLSGANVLTF.

This clone showed up just a few times. The chain employs TRBV11-1 and TRBJ2-5, with TRBD2 matching over 14 bases. The V segment lost 2 bases and the J segment 4 bases; nucleotides outside the gene matches: 3. The CDR3 has 16 residues. Germline V lookup: CDR1 SGHAT, CDR2 FQDESV (reference sequence). This chain's CDR3 is CASSLFGTSGGETQYF. Here the CDR3 DNA reads TGTGCCAGCAGCTTATTCGGGACTAGCGGGGGAGAGACCCAGTACTTC.

The chain recombines TRBV19 with TRBJ1-5; tentatively, D is TRBD1 (6 bases). V was pared by 3 bases and J by 0 bases, with 12 bases between. In germline, CDR1 is LNHDA, CDR2 SQIVND (reference sequence). The CDR3 extends over 16 amino acids. The chain's CDR3 is CASSIRGADSNQPQHF. The CDR3 DNA is TGTGCCAGTAGTATCCGGGGGGCAGATAGCAATCAGCCCCAGCATTTT.

The chain employs TRBV7-9 and TRBJ2-6; TRBD1 might be the D (6 bases). Deletions cut 5 bases from V and 0 bases from J, with 14 bases between. CDR1 is SEHNR, CDR2 FQNEAQ, per germline (reference sequence). This CDR3 has 17 amino acids. The CDR3: CASSLDRSFSGANVLTF. The CDR3 nucleotides are TGTGCCAGCAGCCTGGACAGATCCTTCTCTGGGGCCAACGTCCTGACTTTC.

The rearrangement uses TRBV2 and TRBJ1-4, with D possibly being TRBD1 (6 bases). Germline V lookup: CDR1 SNHLY, CDR2 FYNNEI. The CDR3 spans 15 residues. V dropped 5 bases and J dropped 3 bases, with 13 bases sitting between them. For the CDR3, the DNA is TGTGCCAGCAGTTACCCGGGACAATCTAATGAAAAACTGTTTTTT. Its translation: CASSYPGQSNEKLFF.

The CDR3 spells CASSPDRFYEQYF. The CDR3 region has the DNA TGTGCCAGCAGCCCCGACAGATTCTACGAGCAGTACTTC. This chain links TRBV28 with TRBJ2-7; D is possibly TRBD1 (5 bases). CDR1 MDHEN and CDR2 SYDVKM come from the germline V gene. V lost 6 bases to trimming and J lost 3 bases, with 12 bases between them. The CDR3 is made up of 13 amino acids.

In DNA form, the CDR3 reads TGTGCCAGTAGTACGACCGGGACAGGGAGTTTCTCCTACGAGCAGTACTTC. Translated, it gives CASSTTGTGSFSYEQYF. The V call is TRBV19, the J call TRBJ2-7; TRBD1 matches 9 bases. V lost 4 bases, J lost 0 bases, and 10 bases stayed unmatched. CDR1 and CDR2 (germline): LNHDA, SQIVND (reference sequence). This CDR3 has 17 amino acids.

This chain uses TRBV5-4 with TRBJ1-1; D perhaps matches TRBD1 (5 bases). The CDR3 sequence is 15 residues long. V was shortened by 4 bases and J by 2 bases, with 15 bases between the two germline ends. Germline lookup yields CDR1 SGHNT and CDR2 YYREEE (reference sequence). CDR3 in DNA: TGTGCCAGCAGCCTAGAACAGGATTTAAACACTGAAGCTTTCTTT. Its translation: CASSLEQDLNTEAFF.

The chain uses TRBV13 and TRBJ2-2; a weak D match, TRBD1 (6 bases). Trimming cost V 4 bases and J 0 bases, with 9 bases left between them. The CDR3 has 15 amino acids. Per the germline V gene, CDR1 is PRHDT and CDR2 is FYEKMQ (reference sequence). The CDR3 DNA follows: TGTGCCAGCAGCTCCCGACAGGCGAACACCGGGGAGCTGTTTTTT. Translation gives CASSSRQANTGELFF. The full variable domain, with the rest looked up from reference TRBV13 and TRBJ2-2, is AAGVIQSPRHLIKEKRETATLKCYPIPRHDTVYWYQQGPGQDPQFLISFYEKMQSDKGSIPDRFSAQQFSDYHSELNMSSLELGDSALYFCASSSRQANTGELFFGEGSRLTVL.

V is TRBV2 and J is TRBJ2-5, with 10 bases identical to TRBD1. V lost 7 bases, J lost 1 base, and 12 bases stayed unmatched. The CDR3 runs to 17 residues. Germline lookup yields CDR1 SNHLY and CDR2 FYNNEI. The CDR3 bases are TGTGCCAGCATCGGTGTTCCGAGACAGGGGGCCCAAGAGACCCAGTACTTC. Protein sequence: CASIGVPRQGAQETQYF.